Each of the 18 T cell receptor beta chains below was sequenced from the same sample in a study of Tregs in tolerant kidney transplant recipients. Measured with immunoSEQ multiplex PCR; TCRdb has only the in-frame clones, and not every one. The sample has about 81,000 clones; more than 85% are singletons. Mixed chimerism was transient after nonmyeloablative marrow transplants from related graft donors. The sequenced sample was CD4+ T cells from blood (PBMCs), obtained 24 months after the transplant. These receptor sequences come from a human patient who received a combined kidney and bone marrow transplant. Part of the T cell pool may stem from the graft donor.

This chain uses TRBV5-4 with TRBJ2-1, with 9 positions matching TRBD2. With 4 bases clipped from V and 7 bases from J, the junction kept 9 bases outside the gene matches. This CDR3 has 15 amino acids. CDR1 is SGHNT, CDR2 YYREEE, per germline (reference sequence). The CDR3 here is CASSLIGTSFNEQFF. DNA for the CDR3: TGTGCCAGCAGCCTTATAGGGACTAGCTTTAATGAGCAGTTCTTC. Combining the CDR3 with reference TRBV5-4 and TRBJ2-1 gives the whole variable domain ETGVTQSPTHLIKTRGQQVTLRCSSQSGHNTVSWYQQALGQGPQFIFQYYREEENGRGNFPPRFSGLQFPNYSSELNVNALELDDSALYLCASSLIGTSFNEQFFGPGTRLTVL.

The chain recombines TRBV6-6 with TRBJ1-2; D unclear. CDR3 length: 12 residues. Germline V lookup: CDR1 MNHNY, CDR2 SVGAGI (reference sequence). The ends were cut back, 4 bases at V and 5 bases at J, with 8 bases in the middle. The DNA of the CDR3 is TGTGCCAGCAGTTCCTCCTCTTATGGCTACACCTTC. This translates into CASSSSSYGYTF.

Here the CDR3 reads CASSIGLAGFGDTGELFF. The CDR3 DNA reads as TGTGCCAGCAGCATTGGACTAGCGGGGTTCGGGGACACCGGGGAGCTGTTTTTT. The chain couples TRBV5-4 to TRBJ2-2; TRBD2 agrees at 12 bases. V lost 4 bases to trimming and J lost 3 bases; unmatched junction nucleotides: 10. The CDR3 totals 18 residues. Germline-derived CDR1 and CDR2 are SGHNT and YYREEE (reference sequence).

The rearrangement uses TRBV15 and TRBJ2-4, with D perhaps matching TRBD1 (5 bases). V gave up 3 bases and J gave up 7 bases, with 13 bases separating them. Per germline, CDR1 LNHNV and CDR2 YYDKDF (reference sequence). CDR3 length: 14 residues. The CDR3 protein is CATSRVSSGNIQYF. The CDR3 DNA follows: TGTGCCACCAGCAGGGTCAGCTCAGGGAACATTCAGTACTTC.

CDR3 loop: CASSLRMNTNNEQFF. In nucleotides, the CDR3 is TGTGCCAGCAGCTTACGGATGAACACTAACAATGAGCAGTTCTTC. V gene TRBV11-3 combines with J gene TRBJ2-1; no definite D call. The CDR3 is 15 residues long. Germline loops: CDR1 SGHNT, CDR2 YENEEA. Trimming stripped 2 bases from V and 5 bases from J, with 13 bases between.

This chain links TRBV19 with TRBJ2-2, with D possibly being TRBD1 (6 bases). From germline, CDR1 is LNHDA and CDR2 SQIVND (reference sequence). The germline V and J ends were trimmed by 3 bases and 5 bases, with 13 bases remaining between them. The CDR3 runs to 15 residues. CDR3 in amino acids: CASSMGTGQTGELFF. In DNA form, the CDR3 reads TGTGCCAGTAGTATGGGTACAGGGCAAACCGGGGAGCTGTTTTTT.

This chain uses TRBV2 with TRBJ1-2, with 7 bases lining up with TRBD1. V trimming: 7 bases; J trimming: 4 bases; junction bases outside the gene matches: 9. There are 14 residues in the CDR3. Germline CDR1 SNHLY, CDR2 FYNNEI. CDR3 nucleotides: TGTGCCAGCAACCGGGACAGAAATTCCTATGGCTACACCTTC. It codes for CASNRDRNSYGYTF.

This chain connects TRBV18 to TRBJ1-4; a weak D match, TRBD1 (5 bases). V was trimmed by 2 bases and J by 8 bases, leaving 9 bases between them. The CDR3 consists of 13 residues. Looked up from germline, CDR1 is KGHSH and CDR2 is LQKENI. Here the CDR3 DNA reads TGTGCCAGCTCACCAGCAGGGCTGGAAAAACTGTTTTTT. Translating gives CASSPAGLEKLFF.

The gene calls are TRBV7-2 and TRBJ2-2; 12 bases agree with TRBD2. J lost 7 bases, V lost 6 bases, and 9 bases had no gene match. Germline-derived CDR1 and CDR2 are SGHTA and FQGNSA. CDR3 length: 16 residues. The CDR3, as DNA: TGTGCCAGCAGGCCCCCTAGCGGGGGGGCCTACGGGGAGCTGTTTTTT. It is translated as CASRPPSGGAYGELFF. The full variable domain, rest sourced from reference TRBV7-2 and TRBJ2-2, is GAGVSQSPSNKVTEKGKDVELRCDPISGHTALYWYRQSLGQGLEFLIYFQGNSAPDKSGLPSDRFSAERTGGSVSTLTIQRTQQEDSAVYLCASRPPSGGAYGELFFGEGSRLTVL.

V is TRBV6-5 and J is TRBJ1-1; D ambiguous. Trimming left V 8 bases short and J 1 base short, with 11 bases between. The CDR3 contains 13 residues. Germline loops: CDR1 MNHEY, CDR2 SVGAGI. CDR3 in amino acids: CASVSSKNTEAFF. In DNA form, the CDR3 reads TGTGCCAGCGTGAGCTCCAAGAACACTGAAGCTTTCTTT.

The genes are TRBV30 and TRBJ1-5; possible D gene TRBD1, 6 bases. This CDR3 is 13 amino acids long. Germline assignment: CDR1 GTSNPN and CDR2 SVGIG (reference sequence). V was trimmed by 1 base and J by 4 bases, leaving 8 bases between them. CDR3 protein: CAWSADRNQPQHF. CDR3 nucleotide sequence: TGTGCCTGGAGTGCGGACAGAAATCAGCCCCAGCATTTT.

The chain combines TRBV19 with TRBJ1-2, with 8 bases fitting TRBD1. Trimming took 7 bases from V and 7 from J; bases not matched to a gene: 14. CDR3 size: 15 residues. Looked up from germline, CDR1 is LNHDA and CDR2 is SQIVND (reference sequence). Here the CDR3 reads CASTPGQAGIFGYTF. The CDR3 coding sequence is TGTGCCAGTACTCCGGGACAGGCGGGCATTTTTGGCTACACCTTC. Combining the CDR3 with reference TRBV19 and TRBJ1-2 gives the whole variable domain DGGITQSPKYLFRKEGQNVTLSCEQNLNHDAMYWYRQDPGQGLRLIYYSQIVNDFQKGDIAEGYSVSREKKESFPLTVTSAQKNPTAFYLCASTPGQAGIFGYTFGSGTRLTVV.

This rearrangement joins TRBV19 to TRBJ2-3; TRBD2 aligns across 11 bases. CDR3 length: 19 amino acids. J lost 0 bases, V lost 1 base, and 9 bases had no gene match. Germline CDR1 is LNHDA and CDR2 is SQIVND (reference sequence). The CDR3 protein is CASSIVLTSGGLSTDTQYF. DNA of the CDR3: TGTGCCAGTAGTATAGTTTTAACTAGCGGGGGCCTTAGCACAGATACGCAGTATTTT.

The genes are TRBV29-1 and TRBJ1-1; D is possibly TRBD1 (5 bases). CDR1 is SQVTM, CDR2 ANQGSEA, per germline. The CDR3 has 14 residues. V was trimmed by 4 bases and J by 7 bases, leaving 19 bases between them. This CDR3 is CSVVGQGFSNEAFF. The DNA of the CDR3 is TGCAGCGTTGTGGGGCAAGGGTTTAGTAATGAAGCTTTCTTT.

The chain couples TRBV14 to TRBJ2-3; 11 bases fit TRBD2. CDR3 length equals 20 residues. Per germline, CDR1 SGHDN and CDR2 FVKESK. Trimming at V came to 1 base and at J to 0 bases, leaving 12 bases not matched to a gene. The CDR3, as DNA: TGTGCCAGCAGCCAAGCTCACCTATTTAGCGGGGGGGAAAGCACAGATACGCAGTATTTT. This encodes CASSQAHLFSGGESTDTQYF.

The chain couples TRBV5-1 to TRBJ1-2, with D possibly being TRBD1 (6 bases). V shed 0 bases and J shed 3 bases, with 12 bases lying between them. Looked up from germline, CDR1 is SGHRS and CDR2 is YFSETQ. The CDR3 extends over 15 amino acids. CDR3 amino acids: CASSLESGADYGYTF. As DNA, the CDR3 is TGCGCCAGCAGCTTGGAGTCAGGGGCGGACTATGGCTACACCTTC.

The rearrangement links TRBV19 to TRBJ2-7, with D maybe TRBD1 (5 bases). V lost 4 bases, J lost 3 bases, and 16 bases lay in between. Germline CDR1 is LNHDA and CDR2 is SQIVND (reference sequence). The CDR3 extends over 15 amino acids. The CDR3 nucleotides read TGTGCCAGTAGTACAGACAGCGCGTTTGGCTACGAGCAGTACTTC. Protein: CASSTDSAFGYEQYF.

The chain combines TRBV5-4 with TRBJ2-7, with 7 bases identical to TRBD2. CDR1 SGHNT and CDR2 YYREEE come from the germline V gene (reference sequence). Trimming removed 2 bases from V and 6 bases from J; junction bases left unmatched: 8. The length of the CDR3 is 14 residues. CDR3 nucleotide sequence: TGTGCCAGCAGCTTTAGGCCGCGGGAGAGCGAGCAGTACTTC. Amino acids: CASSFRPRESEQYF.